This T cell receptor (beta chain) was documented in a study of shared clonotypes between healthy human individuals. Notes on the study in general: A handful of donors had approximately 4.6% of their naive CD4 clonotypes in common. Naive subsets, compared against memory subsets, generally had larger estimated richness values.

Using immunoSEQ multiplex PCR, the repertoire was profiled, and TCRdb retains in-frame clones only, with some absent. There are roughly 2.5 million clones in the sample; 90% to 95% occur only once, and about 0.13% lies in the top ten. On this clone itself: Its specificity is unknown.

The CDR3 is 16 amino acids. The V gene is TRBV12-1, the J gene TRBJ2-3; TRBD2, the table's D call, was not compared with the DNA. TRBV12-1 counts as a pseudogene. The TCR comes from a man aged 18 to 35 in good health. The sequencing input was naive CD4+ T cells sorted from blood. The subset here: CD45RA+ positively selected. The CDR3 nucleotides read TGTGCCAGCAGCTTTGAAGGGAGGGGCGGCACAGATACGCAGTATTTT. It codes for CASSFEGRGGTDTQYF.